The T cell receptor (beta chain) described here comes from a study of CD8 T cells in Susac syndrome. CD8+ and CD4+ blood T cells underwent TCR beta sequencing. With random hexamers, roughly 0.45 to 1 ug RNA was reverse transcribed. Amplification of TCR beta CDR3 by immunoSEQ multiplex PCR spanned 54 Vbeta and 13 Jbeta. TCRdb fed the immunoSEQ multiplex PCR reads into MiXCR, producing one record per CDR3 protein. Of some 150,000 distinct CDR3 sequences listed, less than 95% are singletons. This CDR3 spans 13 amino acids. V lost 0 bases and J lost 5, with 7 bases in between. Germline V CDR1 and CDR2: LNHNV, YYDKDF (reference sequence). This clonotype has only one observation. Its antigen remains unidentified. Regarding the study as a whole: As the study acknowledged, the number of individuals in its TCR sequencing and HLA analysis was relatively small.

The specimen sequenced was CD4+ T cells from PBMCs. The sequence was obtained from a human donor in good health. V gene TRBV15 combines with J gene TRBJ1-2; TRBD1 might be the D (6 bases). In nucleotides, the CDR3 is TGTGCCACCAGCAGAGACAGGGGTTATGGCTACACCTTC. Its translation is CATSRDRGYGYTF.